This is a list of T cell receptor beta chains from one sample in a study of blood T cell repertoires in COVID-19. TCRdb's table, derived via immunoSEQ multiplex PCR, lists solely in-frame clones and lacks some. Of fewer than 300,000 clones in the sample, about nine tenths were seen once. The specimen sequenced was PBMCs or T cells enriched from blood (not recorded which). The receptors shown here come from a woman aged 30 to 39 who had recovered from COVID-19. Both conserved end residues are trimmed from each CDR3.

CDR3	V
ATSDTGLAGVETQY	TRBV24-1
ASELGTGSTYNEQF	TRBV4-2
ASSPRLAGGGTGELF	TRBV19
ASSSTGWGNTIY	TRBV28
ASRYGTSGSSHEQY	TRBV27
ASSSPPGGTGYT	TRBV6-5
ASSLPGTAYEQY	TRBV3-1/TRBV3-2
ASSLEGQGTGEQF	TRBV5-1
ASSPGLAGGPSVYNEQF	TRBV7-2
ATSDSKSRALYEQY	TRBV24-1
ASSLQGALYNEQF	TRBV7-3
ASSYRGLGTDTQY	TRBV6-5
ASSFGTDTQY	TRBV7-3
ATSRVLH	TRBV15
ASSLGGGRDTQY	TRBV7-2
ASSSGTAQETQY	TRBV5-1
ASRDRGRGNTEAF	TRBV5-1
ASSPWGPANEQF	TRBV6-2/TRBV6-3
ASSLTAAPVNQPQH	TRBV2
ASSLTSGGYEQY	TRBV11-1
ASSLARSGGRDIQY	TRBV7-9
ASSFNRNLNQPQH	TRBV28
ASSPKGLTLSYNEQF	TRBV11-3
ASRNYPPAGRNTEAF	TRBV28
ASSLSPSSSYEQY	TRBV7-3
ASSFWGQSYGYT	TRBV28
ASSYTGGLTNSPLH	TRBV6-5
SVVGARIGTDTQY	TRBV29-1
ASSSPGRAGFGYT	TRBV5-8
ATSVQGRETQY	TRBV15
ASSLFSEPHEQY	TRBV28
ASSDTRESQPQH	TRBV25-1
SVEGLAGEGTQY	TRBV29-1